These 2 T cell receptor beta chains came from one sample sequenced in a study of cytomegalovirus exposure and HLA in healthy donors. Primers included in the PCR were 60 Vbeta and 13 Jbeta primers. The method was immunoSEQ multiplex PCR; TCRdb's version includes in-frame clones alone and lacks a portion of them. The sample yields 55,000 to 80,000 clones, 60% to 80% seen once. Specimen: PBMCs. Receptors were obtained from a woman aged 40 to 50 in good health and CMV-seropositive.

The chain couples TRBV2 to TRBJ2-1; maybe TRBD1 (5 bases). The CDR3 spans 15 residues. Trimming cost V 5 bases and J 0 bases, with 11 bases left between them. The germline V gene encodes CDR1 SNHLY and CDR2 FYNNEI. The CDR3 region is CASSQQGPSYNEQFF. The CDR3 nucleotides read TGTGCCAGCAGTCAGCAGGGTCCCTCCTACAATGAGCAGTTCTTC.

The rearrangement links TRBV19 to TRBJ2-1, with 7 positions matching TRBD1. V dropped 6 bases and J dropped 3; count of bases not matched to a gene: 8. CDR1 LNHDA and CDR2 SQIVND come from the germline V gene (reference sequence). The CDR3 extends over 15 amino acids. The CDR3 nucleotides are TGTGCCAGTAGAACAGGGGACACTAGCTACAATGAGCAGTTCTTC. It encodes CASRTGDTSYNEQFF.